This TCR beta chain derives from a study of CD4+ T cells in melanoma. Overall study results and limits: Reportedly, melanoma neoantigen-specific CD4+ T cells showed varied differentiation states. A reported correlation linked neoantigen-specific CD4+ T cells to CD8+, macrophage and B cell function.

The data were produced by immunoSEQ multiplex PCR, yet TCRdb's version contains in-frame clones alone and is incomplete. Here the sample spans 13,000 or so clones, approximately 71% being singletons. Germline CDR1 SGHDT, CDR2 YYEEEE. This CDR3 region has 14 residues. J gave up 1 base and V 7 bases, and 7 bases lay outside the gene matches. Points on this clone: Its antigen is not known.

This rearrangement joins TRBV5-6 to TRBJ1-1, with 7 bases matching TRBD1. The specimen sequenced was cells from a culture (not recorded whether cultured in vitro). The sequence was collected from a human donor with melanoma. This CDR3 reads CASAPRGANTEAFF. DNA for the CDR3: TGTGCCAGCGCCCCCAGGGGGGCGAACACTGAAGCTTTCTTT.